This TCR beta chain was observed in a study of memory CD4+ T cells and cytomegalovirus serostatus. V lost 2 bases to trimming and J lost 4 bases, with 20 bases between them. Germline CDR1 MDHEN, CDR2 SYDVKM. The CDR3 spans 17 residues. Repertoires were generated with immunoSEQ multiplex PCR, while TCRdb's copy carries only in-frame clones and drops some. The sample shows about 58,000 clones, roughly 84% of them seen only once. The sort gate was single viable CD3+CD4+CD8-CD45RO+ cells for memory CD4+ T cells. The rearrangement joins TRBV28 to TRBJ2-5, with D possibly being TRBD1 or TRBD2 (5 bases each). The source material was memory CD4+ T cells from blood. This TCR derives from an adult in good health and CMV-seronegative. Some clones in this sample may be carry-over from other donors' samples. In nucleotides, the CDR3 is TGTGCCAGCAGTTTACGCTCTCAGGCCGGGGCGCGAGAGACCCAGTACTTC. Protein sequence: CASSLRSQAGARETQYF.